This paragraph covers one T cell receptor beta chain sequence. The antigen is undetermined. Per germline, CDR1 MDHEN and CDR2 SYDVKM. With 1 base removed from V and 9 bases from J, the gap between germline ends came to 4 bases. The length of the CDR3 is 12 residues. This specimen comes from a study of cytomegalovirus exposure and HLA in healthy donors. Findings and limits, study-wide: Later work found most CMV-associated TCR beta chains apparently HLA-restricted. Several top significant clusters appeared, in a later analysis, to be linked to common viral pathogens. As immune exposure information, only CMV serostatus was available. Cytomegalovirus status was reportedly diagnosed by the classifier with high specificity and sensitivity.

The PCR contained 60 Vbeta and 13 Jbeta primers. Using immunoSEQ multiplex PCR, the repertoire was profiled, and TCRdb retains in-frame clones only, with some absent. The sample has 120,000 to 150,000 clones, over 70% seen once; the top ten hold approximately 6.3%. The sequencing input was PBMCs. The clonotype was recovered from a middle-aged man in good health and CMV-seropositive. The chain has TRBV28 and TRBJ1-6, with no clear D. This CDR3 reads CASSLSGSPLHF. Written as DNA, the CDR3 is TGTGCCAGCAGTTTATCCGGTTCACCCCTCCACTTT. Variable domain in full (rest from reference TRBV28 and TRBJ1-6): DVKVTQSSRYLVKRTGEKVFLECVQDMDHENMFWYRQDPGLGLRLIYFSYDVKMKEKGDIPEGYSVSREKKERFSLILESASTNQTSMYLCASSLSGSPLHFGNGTRLTVT.